A single sample gave rise to the 17 T cell receptor beta chains below, sequenced in a study of blood T cell repertoires in COVID-19. Libraries were prepared by immunoSEQ multiplex PCR; TCRdb keeps only in-frame clonotypes and omits some of them. The sample includes under 300,000 clones, approximately 86% of them seen just once. The sample was PBMCs or T cells enriched from blood (not recorded which). Source of these receptors: a woman aged 45 to 65 who had recovered from COVID-19.

The rearrangement joins TRBV9 to TRBJ2-7; D possibly corresponds to TRBD2 (6 bases). CDR3 length: 14 amino acids. Trimming removed 0 bases at V and 5 bases at J, with 12 bases between. Germline V gene lookup returns CDR1 SGDLS and CDR2 YYNGEE. The CDR3 sequence: CASSVGSGVDEQYF. The CDR3 DNA sequence: TGTGCCAGCAGCGTAGGGTCGGGGGTCGACGAGCAGTACTTC.

This clone has a handful of counts. This sequence joins TRBV7-9 and TRBJ1-1, with D unclear. This CDR3 is 12 amino acids long. V lost 5 bases and J 4 bases, leaving 8 bases between the germline ends. CDR1 is SEHNR, CDR2 FQNEAQ, per germline (reference sequence). In DNA, the CDR3 is TGTGCCAGCAGCCTCTACCCCACTGAAGCTTTCTTT. This encodes CASSLYPTEAFF.

J is TRBJ2-7 and V is TRBV6-5; TRBD1 aligns across 8 bases. The CDR3 has 15 amino acids. CDR1 is MNHEY and CDR2 is SVGAGI in the germline V gene. The ends lost 3 bases at V and 3 bases at J; junction bases unmatched: 7. The CDR3 sequence: CASSYRRQGSYEQYF. CDR3 in DNA: TGTGCCAGCAGTTATAGGAGACAGGGGAGCTACGAGCAGTACTTC.

V is TRBV5-1 and J is TRBJ2-3, with D unresolved. The germline V gene has CDR1 SGHRS and CDR2 YFSETQ. V was clipped by 1 base and J by 5 bases, with 14 bases between them. This CDR3 has 15 amino acids. The CDR3 region has the DNA TGCGCCAGCAGCTTGACCCTAGATTCGATAGATACGCAGTATTTT. Translation gives CASSLTLDSIDTQYF.

In this sample, this clone turned up once. The V gene is TRBV4-3, the J gene TRBJ1-2; TRBD1 matches at 7 bases. V gave up 2 bases and J gave up 2 bases; unmatched junction bases: 5. Germline V lookup: CDR1 LGHNA, CDR2 YSLEER. The CDR3 is made up of 15 amino acids. CDR3 nucleotides: TGCGCCAGCAGCCAAACGGGACAGCCAAACTATGGCTACACCTTC. Its translation: CASSQTGQPNYGYTF.

The chain couples TRBV12-3 or TRBV12-4 to TRBJ1-5; TRBD1 matches 7 bases. After removal of 5 bases from V and 5 bases from J, the junction contained 3 bases not matched to a gene. The CDR3 is 13 residues long. The CDR3 DNA is TGTGCCAGCAGTAGGGGGCCCTATCAGCCCCAGCATTTT. Protein: CASSRGPYQPQHF.

The chain couples TRBV11-2 to TRBJ1-2, with D perhaps TRBD1 (5 bases). Trimming cost V 5 bases and J 5 bases, with 12 bases left between them. Germline V gives CDR1 SGHAT, CDR2 FQNNGV. The CDR3 contains 13 residues. The CDR3 coding sequence is TGTGCCAGCAGCGTTCGACAGAGTTATGGCTACACCTTC. It encodes CASSVRQSYGYTF.

The chain recombines TRBV28 with TRBJ1-1; TRBD1 matches 8 bases. CDR1 and CDR2 from the germline V gene are MDHEN and SYDVKM. This CDR3 is 13 amino acids long. Losses at the gene ends were 5 bases for V and 11 bases for J; bases not matched to a gene: 10. Here the CDR3 reads CASSLLGQGRAFF. In nucleotides, the CDR3 is TGTGCCAGCAGTCTACTCGGACAGGGACGGGCTTTCTTT.

This chain connects TRBV6-2 or TRBV6-3 to TRBJ1-1; D perhaps matches TRBD1 (6 bases). Between the trimmed V and J ends, which lost 6 bases and 7 bases, there was a span of 15 bases. Germline loops: CDR1 MNHEY, CDR2 SVGEGT. The CDR3 is 13 residues long. The CDR3 DNA reads TGTGCCAGCAGCCGTTCAGGGGAAATTGAAGCTTTCTTT. Translating it yields CASSRSGEIEAFF.

This chain's CDR3 is CASSVDRAYQPQHF. In DNA form, the CDR3 reads TGTGCCAGCAGCGTGGACAGGGCCTATCAGCCCCAGCATTTT. This chain links TRBV2 with TRBJ1-5, with 8 bases lining up with TRBD1. In germline, CDR1 is SNHLY, CDR2 FYNNEI. The CDR3 runs 14 residues. The trim removed 6 bases at V and 5 bases at J, leaving 6 bases unmatched. Looking up the rest from reference TRBV2 and TRBJ1-5 gives the full variable domain: EPEVTQTPSHQVTQMGQEVILRCVPISNHLYFYWYRQILGQKVEFLVSFYNNEISEKSEIFDDQFSVERPDGSNFTLKIRSTKLEDSAMYFCASSVDRAYQPQHFGDGTRLSIL.

This clone has just one count. The junction and the germline gene differ at one end; a read error may be behind it. This sequence joins TRBV3-1 (or the pseudogene TRBV3-2) and TRBJ2-7; 9 nucleotides align to TRBD1. CDR3 length: 13 residues. Germline V CDR1 and CDR2: LGHDT, YNNKEL (reference sequence). CDR3 sequence: CATKGGLRTGVHF. The DNA of the CDR3 is TGTGCCACCAAAGGGGGTTTGAGGACAGGGGTACACTTC.

The CDR3 coding sequence is TGTGCCAGCTCACCCGACACCGGGGAGCTGTTTTTT. Translating gives CASSPDTGELFF. The chain has TRBV18 and TRBJ2-2; D call uncertain. Trimming shortened V by 3 bases and J by 3 bases, and 2 bases separated the two germline ends. Looked up from germline, CDR1 is KGHSH and CDR2 is LQKENI. The CDR3 extends over 12 amino acids.

On this clone: Other DNA sequences in this sample translate to the same CDR3. The J gene is TRBJ1-1, the V gene TRBV4-1, with D unclear. V was clipped by 1 base and J by 4 bases, with 10 bases between them. The CDR3 spans 14 residues. The germline V gene encodes CDR1 MGHRA and CDR2 YSYEKL. The CDR3 DNA reads TGCGCCAGCAGCCAAGGGGGAGGCGGCACTGAAGCTTTCTTT. Residues: CASSQGGGGTEAFF.

This clone was detected once. The chain uses TRBV18 and TRBJ2-2; D gene unclear. CDR3 length: 14 residues. Trimming cost V 0 bases and J 6 bases, with 8 bases left between them. The germline CDR1 and CDR2 sequences are KGHSH and LQKENI. The CDR3 spells CASSPPVLAGELFF. CDR3 nucleotide sequence: TGTGCCAGCTCACCACCGGTGCTAGCCGGGGAGCTGTTTTTT.

V and J are TRBV7-8 and TRBJ2-2; D not certain. Per germline, CDR1 SGHVS and CDR2 FQNEAQ. V gave up 8 bases and J gave up 1 base, with 8 bases separating them. The CDR3 length is 13 residues. The CDR3 sequence: CASLPGNTGELFF. DNA for the CDR3: TGTGCCAGCCTTCCAGGGAACACCGGGGAGCTGTTTTTT.

The chain combines TRBV28 with TRBJ2-1; D unclear. CDR3 length: 11 amino acids. Germline assignment: CDR1 MDHEN and CDR2 SYDVKM. Trimming pared 8 bases from V and 5 bases from J, leaving 7 bases between. The CDR3 nucleotides are TGTGCCAGCGGCTTAAACAATGAGCAGTTCTTC. This translates into CASGLNNEQFF.

The V gene is TRBV4-3, the J gene TRBJ2-1, with 8 bases identical to TRBD2. Germline V gene data show CDR1 as LGHNA and CDR2 as YSLEER. CDR3 length: 15 residues. With V trimmed by 4 bases and J by 5 bases, 7 bases remained unmatched. CDR3 nucleotides: TGCGCCAGCAGCCCGGGACTAGGAGCCGACAATGAGCAGTTCTTC. It yields the protein CASSPGLGADNEQFF.